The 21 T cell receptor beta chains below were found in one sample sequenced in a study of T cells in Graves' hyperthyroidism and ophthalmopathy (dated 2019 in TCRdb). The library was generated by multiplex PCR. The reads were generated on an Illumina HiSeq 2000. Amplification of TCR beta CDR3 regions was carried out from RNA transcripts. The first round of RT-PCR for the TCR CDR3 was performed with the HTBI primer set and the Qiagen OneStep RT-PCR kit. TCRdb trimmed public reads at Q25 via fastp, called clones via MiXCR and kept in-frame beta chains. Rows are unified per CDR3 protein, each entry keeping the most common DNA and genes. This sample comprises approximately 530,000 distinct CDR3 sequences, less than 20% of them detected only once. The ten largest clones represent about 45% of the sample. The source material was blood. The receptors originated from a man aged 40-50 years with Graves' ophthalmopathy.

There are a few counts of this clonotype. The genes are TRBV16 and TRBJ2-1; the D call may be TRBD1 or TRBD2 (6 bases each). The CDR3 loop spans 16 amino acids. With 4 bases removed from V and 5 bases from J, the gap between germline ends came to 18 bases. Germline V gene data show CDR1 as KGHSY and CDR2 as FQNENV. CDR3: CASSPTPGGRHNEQFF. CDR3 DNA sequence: TGTGCCAGCAGCCCCACCCCCGGGGGCAGGCACAATGAGCAGTTCTTC.

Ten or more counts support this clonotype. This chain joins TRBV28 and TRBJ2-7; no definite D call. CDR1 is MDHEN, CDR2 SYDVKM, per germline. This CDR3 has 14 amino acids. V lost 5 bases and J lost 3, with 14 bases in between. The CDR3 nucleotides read TGTGCCAGCAGTGCGTCGCCCATCCTCTACGAGCAGTACTTC. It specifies CASSASPILYEQYF.

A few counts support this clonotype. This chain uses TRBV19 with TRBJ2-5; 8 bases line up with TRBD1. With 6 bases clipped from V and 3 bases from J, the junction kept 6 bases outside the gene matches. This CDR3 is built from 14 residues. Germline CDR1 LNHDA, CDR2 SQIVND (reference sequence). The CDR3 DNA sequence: TGTGCCAGTAGCCACCCGGGACAGGAAGAGACCCAGTACTTC. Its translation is CASSHPGQEETQYF.

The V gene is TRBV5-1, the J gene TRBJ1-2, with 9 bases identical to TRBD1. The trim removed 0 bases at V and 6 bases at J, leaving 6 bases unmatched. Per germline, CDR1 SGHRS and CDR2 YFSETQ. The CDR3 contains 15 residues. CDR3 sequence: CASSLEVGTGHGYTF. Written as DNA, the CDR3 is TGCGCCAGCAGCTTGGAGGTGGGGACAGGGCATGGCTACACCTTC.

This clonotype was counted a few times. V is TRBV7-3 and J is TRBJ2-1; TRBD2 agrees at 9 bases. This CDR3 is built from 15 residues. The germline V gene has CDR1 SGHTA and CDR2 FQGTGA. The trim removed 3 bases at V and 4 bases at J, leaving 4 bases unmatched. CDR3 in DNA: TGTGCCAGCAGCTTTTTAACTAGCGGGTACAATGAGCAGTTCTTC. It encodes CASSFLTSGYNEQFF.

As DNA, the CDR3 is TGTGCCAGCAGCCAAGACTACAGCCGAATGAACACTGAAGCTTTCTTT. Translating gives CASSQDYSRMNTEAFF. This chain joins TRBV14 and TRBJ1-1; D gene uncertain. Germline CDR1 is SGHDN and CDR2 is FVKESK. V dropped 0 bases and J dropped 0 bases, with 11 bases sitting between them. The CDR3 has 16 amino acids. The entire variable domain, with the rest obtained from reference TRBV14 and TRBJ1-1, is as follows: EAGVTQFPSHSVIEKGQTVTLRCDPISGHDNLYWYRRVMGKEIKFLLHFVKESKQDESGMPNNRFLAERTGGTYSTLKVQPAELEDSGVYFCASSQDYSRMNTEAFFGQGTRLTVV.

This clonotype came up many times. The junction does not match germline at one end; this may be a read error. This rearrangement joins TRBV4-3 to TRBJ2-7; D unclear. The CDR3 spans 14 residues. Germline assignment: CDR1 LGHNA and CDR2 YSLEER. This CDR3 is CASSQGDGSYEQYF. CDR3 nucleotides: TGTGCCAGCAGCCAAGGAGACGGCTCCTACGAGCAGTACTTC.

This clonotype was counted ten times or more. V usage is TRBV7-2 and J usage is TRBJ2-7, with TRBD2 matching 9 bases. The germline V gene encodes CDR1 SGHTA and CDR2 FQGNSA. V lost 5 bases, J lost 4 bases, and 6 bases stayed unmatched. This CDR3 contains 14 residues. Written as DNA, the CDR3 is TGTGCCAGCAGCCCCTGGACTAGCGCTTACGAGCAGTACTTC. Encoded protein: CASSPWTSAYEQYF. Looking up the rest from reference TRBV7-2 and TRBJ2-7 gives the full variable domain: GAGVSQSPSNKVTEKGKDVELRCDPISGHTALYWYRQSLGQGLEFLIYFQGNSAPDKSGLPSDRFSAERTGGSVSTLTIQRTQQEDSAVYLCASSPWTSAYEQYFGPGTRLTVT.

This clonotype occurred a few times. The CDR3 DNA is TGTGCCAGCGATAGCGGGAGCGACTCCTACGAGCAGTACTTC. The encoded protein is CASDSGSDSYEQYF. V is TRBV27 and J is TRBJ2-7; 9 bases line up with TRBD2. With 8 bases clipped from V and 0 bases from J, the junction kept 5 bases outside the gene matches. CDR3 length equals 14 residues. CDR1 is MNHEY and CDR2 is SMNVEV in the germline V gene (reference sequence).

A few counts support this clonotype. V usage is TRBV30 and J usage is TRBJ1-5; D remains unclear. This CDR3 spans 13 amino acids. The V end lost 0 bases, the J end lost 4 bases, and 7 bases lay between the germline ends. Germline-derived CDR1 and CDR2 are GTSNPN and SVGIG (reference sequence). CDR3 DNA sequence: TGTGCCTGGAGTGTCGACATGAATCAGCCCCAGCATTTT. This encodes CAWSVDMNQPQHF.

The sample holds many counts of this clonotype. The CDR3 sequence is CATGQGGSDTQYF. The CDR3 bases are TGTGCTACTGGACAGGGAGGATCAGATACGCAGTATTTT. This chain connects TRBV12-5 to TRBJ2-3; 8 positions agree with TRBD1. CDR1 LGHNT and CDR2 FRNRAP come from the germline V gene. V lost 10 bases and J lost 4; bases outside the gene matches: 7. The CDR3 has 13 amino acids.

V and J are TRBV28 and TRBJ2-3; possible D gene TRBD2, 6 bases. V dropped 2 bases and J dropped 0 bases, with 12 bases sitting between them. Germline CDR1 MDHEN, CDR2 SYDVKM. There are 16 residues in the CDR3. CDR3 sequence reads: CASSLAGSSSTDTQYF. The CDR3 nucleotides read TGTGCCAGCAGTTTAGCGGGGTCCTCTAGCACAGATACGCAGTATTTT.

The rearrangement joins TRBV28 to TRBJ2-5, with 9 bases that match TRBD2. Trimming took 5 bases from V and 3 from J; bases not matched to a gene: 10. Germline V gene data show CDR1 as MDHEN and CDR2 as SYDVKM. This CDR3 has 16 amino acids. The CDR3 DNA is TGTGCCAGCAGTCCCTACATAGCGGGAGAGAAAGAGACCCAGTACTTC. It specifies CASSPYIAGEKETQYF.

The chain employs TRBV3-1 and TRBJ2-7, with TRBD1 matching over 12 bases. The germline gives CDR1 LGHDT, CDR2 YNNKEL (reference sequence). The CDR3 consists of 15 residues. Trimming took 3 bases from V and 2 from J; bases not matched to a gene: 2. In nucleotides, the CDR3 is TGTGCCAGCAGCCAGAGGGACAGGGGGCCCTACGAGCAGTACTTC. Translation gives CASSQRDRGPYEQYF.

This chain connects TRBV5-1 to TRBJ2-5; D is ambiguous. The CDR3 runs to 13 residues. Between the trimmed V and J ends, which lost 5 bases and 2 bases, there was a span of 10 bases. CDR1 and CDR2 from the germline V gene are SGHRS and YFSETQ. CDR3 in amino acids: CASSLYVQETQYF. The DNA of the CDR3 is TGCGCCAGCAGTCTTTACGTACAAGAGACCCAGTACTTC.

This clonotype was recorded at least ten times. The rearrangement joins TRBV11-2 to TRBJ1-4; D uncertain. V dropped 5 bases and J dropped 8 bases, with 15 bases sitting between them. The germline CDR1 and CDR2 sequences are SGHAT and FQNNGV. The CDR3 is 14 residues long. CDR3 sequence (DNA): TGTGCCAGCAGCACCAGACCGGAGTCGGAAAAACTGTTTTTT. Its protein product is CASSTRPESEKLFF.

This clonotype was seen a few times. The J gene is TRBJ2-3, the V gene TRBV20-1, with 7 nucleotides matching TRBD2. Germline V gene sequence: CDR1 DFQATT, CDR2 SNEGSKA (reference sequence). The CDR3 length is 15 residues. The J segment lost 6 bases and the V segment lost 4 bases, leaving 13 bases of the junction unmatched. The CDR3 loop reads CSAIIGVAGGDTQYF. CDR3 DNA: TGCAGTGCTATTATTGGGGTAGCGGGTGGGGATACGCAGTATTTT.

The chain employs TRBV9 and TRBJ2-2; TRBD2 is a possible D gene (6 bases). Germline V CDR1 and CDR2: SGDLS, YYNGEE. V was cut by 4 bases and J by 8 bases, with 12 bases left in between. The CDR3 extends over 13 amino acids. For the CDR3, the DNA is TGTGCCAGCAGCTCTACGGGAGCGGGGGAGCTGTTTTTT. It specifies CASSSTGAGELFF.

CDR3 coding DNA: TGTGCCAGCAGCCTACCTTCGATGGGAAACACCATATATTTT. It translates to CASSLPSMGNTIYF. The V gene is TRBV12-3 or TRBV12-4, the J gene TRBJ1-3; D call uncertain. The CDR3 totals 14 residues. Trimming removed 6 bases from V and 4 bases from J, with 13 bases in between.

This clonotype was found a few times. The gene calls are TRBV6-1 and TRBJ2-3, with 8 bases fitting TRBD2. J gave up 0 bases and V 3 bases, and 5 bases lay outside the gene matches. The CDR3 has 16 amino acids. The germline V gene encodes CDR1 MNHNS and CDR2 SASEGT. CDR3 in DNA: TGTGCCAGCAGTGAGGTGGTAGCGGGGAGCACAGATACGCAGTATTTT. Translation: CASSEVVAGSTDTQYF.

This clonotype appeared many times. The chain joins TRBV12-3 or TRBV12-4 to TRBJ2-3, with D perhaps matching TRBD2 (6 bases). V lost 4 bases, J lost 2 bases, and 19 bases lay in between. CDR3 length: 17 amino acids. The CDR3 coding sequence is TGTGCCAGCAGTTCCCGTGATAGCGGCCACCTCACAGATACGCAGTATTTT. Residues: CASSSRDSGHLTDTQYF.